This passage covers 7 T cell receptor beta chains from one sample sequenced in a study of blood T cell repertoires in COVID-19 (dated by TCRdb to 2020 to 2021). The method was the immunoSEQ multiplex PCR assay. The table comes from immuneACCESS by way of TCRdb, which keeps in-frame sequences with V and J called. Part of the clones is missing from these tables; in studies checked, under half for an unresolved V gene and the rest for unknown reasons. The sample data list tens of thousands of clones, and approximately 87% of these were observed just once. The top ten clonotypes cover 15% to 20% of the sample. The sample comprised peripheral blood. Source of these receptors: a human donor in a cohort sampled during active COVID-19.

This chain uses TRBV7-9 with TRBJ2-7, with D possibly TRBD1 on 5 matching bases. V lost 5 bases, J lost 0 bases, and 8 bases lay in between. The CDR3 covers 13 residues. In germline, CDR1 is SEHNR, CDR2 FQNEAQ (reference sequence). CDR3 sequence (DNA): TGTGCCAGCAGCCGAGACAGCTCCTACGAGCAGTACTTC. It codes for CASSRDSSYEQYF.

The genes are TRBV3-1 (or the pseudogene TRBV3-2) and TRBJ2-5; 11 bases are a match to TRBD2. CDR1 and CDR2 (germline): LGHDT, YNNKEL (reference sequence). The CDR3 runs 15 residues. V was pared by 3 bases and J by 1 base, with 1 base of the junction left unmatched. CDR3 sequence (DNA): TGTGCCAGCAGCCATACTAGCGGGGGCCAAGAGACCCAGTACTTC. It is translated as CASSHTSGGQETQYF.

This chain connects TRBV7-9 to TRBJ2-1; TRBD2 aligns across 7 bases. CDR1 is SEHNR, CDR2 FQNEAQ, per germline (reference sequence). V shed 1 base, J shed 1 base, and the junction held 13 bases outside the gene matches. CDR3 length equals 19 residues. CDR3 amino acids: CASSLDRGVRERSYNEQFF. The CDR3, as DNA: TGTGCCAGCAGCTTAGACAGAGGGGTGCGGGAGCGTTCCTACAATGAGCAGTTCTTC.

The V gene is TRBV4-2, the J gene TRBJ2-7; 8 positions match TRBD2. The CDR3 is made up of 13 amino acids. The trim removed 1 base at V and 7 bases at J, leaving 3 bases unmatched. The germline CDR1 and CDR2 sequences are LGHNA and YNFKEQ. CDR3 sequence reads: CASSQGTSREQYF. Written as DNA, the CDR3 is TGTGCCAGCAGCCAAGGGACTAGCAGGGAGCAGTACTTC.

The chain links TRBV7-6 to TRBJ2-6; 11 bases map to TRBD1. The V segment lost 5 bases and the J segment 3 bases; nucleotides outside the gene matches: 3. Germline CDR1 SGHVS, CDR2 FNYEAQ. This CDR3 comprises 16 residues. Here the CDR3 reads CASSGGQGDGANVLTF. As DNA, the CDR3 is TGTGCCAGCAGCGGGGGACAGGGGGATGGGGCCAACGTCCTGACTTTC.

CDR3 sequence: CASKPDRGKAFF. The CDR3 DNA follows: TGCGCCAGCAAACCGGACAGGGGGAAAGCTTTCTTT. This chain connects TRBV5-1 to TRBJ1-1, with 10 bases fitting TRBD1. The CDR3 runs 12 residues. Unmatched junction bases numbered 5, after V lost 6 bases and J lost 9 bases. Germline CDR1 SGHRS, CDR2 YFSETQ.

The CDR3 is CASSIKAGGPYNEQFF. CDR3 DNA sequence: TGTGCCAGTAGTATCAAGGCAGGGGGCCCCTACAATGAGCAGTTCTTC. The V and J genes are TRBV19 and TRBJ2-1; TRBD1 aligns across 8 bases. Germline V gives CDR1 LNHDA, CDR2 SQIVND (reference sequence). V dropped 3 bases and J dropped 2; count of bases not matched to a gene: 6. This CDR3 is built from 16 residues.